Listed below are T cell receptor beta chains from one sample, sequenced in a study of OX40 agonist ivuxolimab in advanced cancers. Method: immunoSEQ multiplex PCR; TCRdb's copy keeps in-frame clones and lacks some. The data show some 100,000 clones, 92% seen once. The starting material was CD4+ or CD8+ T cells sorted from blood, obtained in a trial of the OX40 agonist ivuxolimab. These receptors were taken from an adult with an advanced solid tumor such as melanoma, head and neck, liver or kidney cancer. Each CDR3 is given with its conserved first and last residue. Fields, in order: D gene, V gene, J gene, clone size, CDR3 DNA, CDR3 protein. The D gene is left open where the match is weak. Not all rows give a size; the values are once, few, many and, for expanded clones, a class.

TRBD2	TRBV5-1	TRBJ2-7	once	TGCGCCAGCAGCCATCCTAGCGCGGGAGGATACGAGCAGTACTTC	CASSHPSAGGYEQYF
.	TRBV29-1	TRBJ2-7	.	TGCAGCGTTCTCGGGCGTGTCGAGCAGTACTTC	CSVLGRVEQYF
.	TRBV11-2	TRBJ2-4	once	TGTGCCAGCAGCCCCGTGAGTTATCCAATTGAAGCCAAAAACATTCAGTACTTC	CASSPVSYPIEAKNIQYF
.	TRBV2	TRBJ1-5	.	TGTGCCAGTGGACACCCGATTCAACGCCAGCATTTT	CASGHPIQRQHF
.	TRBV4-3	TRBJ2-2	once	TGCGCCAGCAGCCAAGATGGTCCCGGGGCGGCCGGGGAGCTGTTTTTT	CASSQDGPGAAGELFF
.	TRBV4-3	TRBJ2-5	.	TGCGCCAGCAGCCAAGCAACGACTAGACCGTCCGGGACCCAGTACTTC	CASSQATTRPSGTQYF
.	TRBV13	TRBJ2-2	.	TGTGCCAGCAGCTTTGGGGGGGCCTCGAACACCGGGGAGCTGTTTTTT	CASSFGGASNTGELFF
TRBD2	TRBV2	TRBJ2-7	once	TGTGCCAGCAGTGCTCCTAGCGGGAGTACAAACAACGAGCAGTACTTC	CASSAPSGSTNNEQYF
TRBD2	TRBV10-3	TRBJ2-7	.	TGTGCCATCAGGCCGGGACTAGCCGCCTACGAGCAGTACTTC	CAIRPGLAAYEQYF
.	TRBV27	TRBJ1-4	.	TGTGCCAGCAGTCCCCCCGGAGAGGAGGAAGAAAAACTGTTTTTT	CASSPPGEEEEKLFF
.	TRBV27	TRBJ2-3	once	TGTGCCAGCAGTTTAAGGCCAGATACGCAGTATTTT	CASSLRPDTQYF
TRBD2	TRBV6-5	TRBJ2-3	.	TGTGCCAGCAGTTACGCGGGGGGAAGCACAGATACGCAGTATTTT	CASSYAGGSTDTQYF
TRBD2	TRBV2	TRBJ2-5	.	TGTGCCAGCCTTCCTCCCGGGACTAGCAGAGAGACCCAGTACTTC	CASLPPGTSRETQYF
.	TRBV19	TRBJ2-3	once	TGTGCCAGTAGTGCGGATACGCAGTATTTT	CASSADTQYF
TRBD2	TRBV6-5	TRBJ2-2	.	TGTGCCAGCAGTGTGGGACTAACTAACACCGGGGAGCTGTTTTTT	CASSVGLTNTGELFF
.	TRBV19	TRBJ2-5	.	TGTGCCAGTAACGAGGGTTCGGAAGAGACCCAGTACTTC	CASNEGSEETQYF
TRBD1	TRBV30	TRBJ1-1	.	TGTGCCTGGAGCCCCGGGACAGGTAACACTGAAGCTTTCTTT	CAWSPGTGNTEAFF
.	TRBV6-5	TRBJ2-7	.	TGTGCCAGCAGTTACCCGAGGCCGGAGGGGTTCTACGAGCAGTACTTC	CASSYPRPEGFYEQYF
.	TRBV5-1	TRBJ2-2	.	TGCGCCAGCAGCTTGGCTGGTGGGGAGCTGTTTTTT	CASSLAGGELFF
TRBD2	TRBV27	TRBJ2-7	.	TGTGCCAGCACCCCGGGGGGGGCTAGCGGCTACGAGCAGTACTTC	CASTPGGASGYEQYF
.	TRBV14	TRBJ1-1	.	TGTGCCAGTGACGACGGATTGAACACTGAAGCTTTCTTT	CASDDGLNTEAFF
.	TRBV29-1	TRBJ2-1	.	TGCAGCGTTGAGGGGCAGGCGGTGTTGGACAATGAGCAGTTCTTC	CSVEGQAVLDNEQFF
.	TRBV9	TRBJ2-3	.	TGTGCCAGCAGCGTAGAGGTCGCAGATACGCAGTATTTT	CASSVEVADTQYF
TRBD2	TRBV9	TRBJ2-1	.	TGTGCCAGCAGCTTAATTAGCGGGAGGGCCAATGAGCAGTTCTTC	CASSLISGRANEQFF
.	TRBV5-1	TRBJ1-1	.	TGCGCCAGCAGCTTGACCATGAACACTGAAGCTTTCTTT	CASSLTMNTEAFF
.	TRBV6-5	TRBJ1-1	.	TGTGCCAGCAGTTATATGGGGGCGAGTGGGGCTGAAGCTTTCTTT	CASSYMGASGAEAFF
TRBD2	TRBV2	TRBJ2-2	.	TGTGCCAGCAGTGGACTTGCGGGGGGTATCGGGGAGCTGTTTTTT	CASSGLAGGIGELFF
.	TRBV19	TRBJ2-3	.	TGTGCCAGTGGAGACTCCACAGATACGCAGTATTTT	CASGDSTDTQYF
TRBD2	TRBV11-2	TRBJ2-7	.	TGTGCCAGCAGCTTACATAGCGGGCAGAATGACGAGCAGTACTTC	CASSLHSGQNDEQYF
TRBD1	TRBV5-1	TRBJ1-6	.	TGCGCCAGCAGCTTGCCCTACCCTCGGGACAGGGGGTCGAGCTCCTATAATTCACCCCTCCACTTT	CASSLPYPRDRGSSSYNSPLHF
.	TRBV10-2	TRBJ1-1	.	TGCGCCAGCAGTGAGTCGGGACAAATTGGCACTGAAGCTTTCTTT	CASSESGQIGTEAFF
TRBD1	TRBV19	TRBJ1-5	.	TGTGCCAGTAGACACCGGGACAGCTATCAGCCCCAGCATTTT	CASRHRDSYQPQHF
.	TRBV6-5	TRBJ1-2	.	TGTGCCACTTGGACAGTCTATGGCTACACCTTC	CATWTVYGYTF
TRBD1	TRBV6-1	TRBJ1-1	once	TGTGCCAGCAGTGGACCGGGACAGGGGGGGGTTGGGACCCCTGAAGCTTTCTTT	CASSGPGQGGVGTPEAFF
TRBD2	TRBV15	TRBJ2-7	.	TGTGCCACCAGCAGCAAACCGGGACTAGCGGCGTACGAGCAGTACTTC	CATSSKPGLAAYEQYF
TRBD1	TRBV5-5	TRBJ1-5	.	TGTGCCAGCAGCTCTACAGGGGTCTGGAATCAGCCCCAGCATTTT	CASSSTGVWNQPQHF
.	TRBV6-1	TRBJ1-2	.	TGTGCCAGCAGTGAATCGCAGTTCTATGGCTACACCTTC	CASSESQFYGYTF
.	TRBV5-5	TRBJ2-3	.	TGTGCCAGCAGCGCCCTTGGGGCCGGACAAACAGATACGCAGTATTTT	CASSALGAGQTDTQYF
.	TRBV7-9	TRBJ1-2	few	TGTGCCAGCAGCCAGGGGTTTGGCTACACCTTC	CASSQGFGYTF
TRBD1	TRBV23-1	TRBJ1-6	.	TGCGCCAGCAACCCCGTGGGGGACAGGCTTAATTCACCCCTCCACTTT	CASNPVGDRLNSPLHF
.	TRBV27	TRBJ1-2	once	TGTGCCAGCAGTGAGTGGGACTATGGCTACACCTTC	CASSEWDYGYTF
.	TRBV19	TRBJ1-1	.	TGTGCCTCGTGGGGGGGCTGGACTGAAGCTTTCTTT	CASWGGWTEAFF
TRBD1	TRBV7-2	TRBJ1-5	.	TGTGCCAGCAGCTTAGAACAGGGGGCCTTCATGGATCAGCCCCAGCATTTT	CASSLEQGAFMDQPQHF
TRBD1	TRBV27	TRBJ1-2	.	TGTGCCAGCAGTTCCTTGGTCGGGACAGAGAACTATGGCTACACCTTC	CASSSLVGTENYGYTF
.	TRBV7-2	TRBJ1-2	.	TGTGCCAGCAGCTTGACGTCTTCGGACTATGGTGGCTACACCTTC	CASSLTSSDYGGYTF
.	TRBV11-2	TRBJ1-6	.	TGTGCCAGCAGGGAATCCTATAATTCACCCCTCCACTTT	CASRESYNSPLHF
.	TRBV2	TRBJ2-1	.	TGTGCCAGCAGTGCAGACCCCGGTGATGAGCAGTTCTTC	CASSADPGDEQFF
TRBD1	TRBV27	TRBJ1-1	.	TGTGCCAGCAGTTTTAGGACAGGGGTGAACACTGAAGCTTTCTTT	CASSFRTGVNTEAFF